The 5 T cell receptor beta chains reported below all come from one sample, sequenced in a study of spatial heterogeneity in lung cancer. TCRdb reprocessed the 5' RACE reads with MiXCR, giving one entry per CDR3 protein. The top ten clones hold less than 25% of a sample with 110,000 or so distinct CDR3 sequences, 10% to 11% of them seen once. Time point indicated: blood at routine non-recurrence follow-up after resection. Source: PBMCs, taken at follow-up. The receptors stem from a female donor with early-stage non-small cell lung cancer.

This clonotype was found a few times. This rearrangement joins TRBV5-8 to TRBJ1-5; D is uncertain. The germline V and J ends were trimmed by 4 bases and 0 bases, with 17 bases remaining between them. CDR1 and CDR2 from the germline V gene are SGHTS and YDEGEE. The CDR3 totals 17 residues. The CDR3 DNA follows: TGTGCCAGCAGCCCCACCTTTAGCCGCATTAGCAATCAGCCCCAGCATTTT. Translation: CASSPTFSRISNQPQHF.

The rearrangement uses TRBV25-1 and TRBJ1-1; D is uncertain. V was shortened by 2 bases and J by 2 bases, with 9 bases between the two germline ends. Germline V gene sequence: CDR1 MGHDK, CDR2 SYGVNS. This CDR3 contains 14 residues. CDR3 sequence (DNA): TGTGCCAGCAGTGAAAGTGGTCGAAACACTGAAGCTTTCTTT. Its protein product is CASSESGRNTEAFF.

This clonotype was counted between two and nine times. V and J are TRBV7-2 and TRBJ2-2; D not resolved. The V gene's germline CDR1 is SGHTA and CDR2 FQGNSA. V lost 5 bases and J 9 bases, leaving 10 bases between the germline ends. The CDR3 is 12 amino acids. In DNA, the CDR3 is TGTGCCAGCAGCCACCTGAAAAGGGAGCTGTTTTTT. Translated, it gives CASSHLKRELFF.

This clonotype was observed a handful of times. The V call is TRBV28, the J call TRBJ2-7, with 9 bases identical to TRBD1. Germline V CDR1 and CDR2: MDHEN, SYDVKM. CDR3 length: 14 amino acids. V shed 6 bases, J shed 5 bases, and the junction held 8 bases outside the gene matches. In DNA, the CDR3 is TGTGCCAGCAGCCGTCGGGACAGGGTGAACGAGCAGTACTTC. It specifies CASSRRDRVNEQYF.

This clonotype was counted only a few times. The gene calls are TRBV19 and TRBJ2-3, with 8 bases lining up with TRBD2. The CDR3 is made up of 14 amino acids. The ends lost 7 bases at V and 4 bases at J; junction bases unmatched: 7. Looked up from germline, CDR1 is LNHDA and CDR2 is SQIVND (reference sequence). CDR3 bases: TGTGCCAGTACAGTCGGCGGGAGGCCAGATACGCAGTATTTT. Protein: CASTVGGRPDTQYF.